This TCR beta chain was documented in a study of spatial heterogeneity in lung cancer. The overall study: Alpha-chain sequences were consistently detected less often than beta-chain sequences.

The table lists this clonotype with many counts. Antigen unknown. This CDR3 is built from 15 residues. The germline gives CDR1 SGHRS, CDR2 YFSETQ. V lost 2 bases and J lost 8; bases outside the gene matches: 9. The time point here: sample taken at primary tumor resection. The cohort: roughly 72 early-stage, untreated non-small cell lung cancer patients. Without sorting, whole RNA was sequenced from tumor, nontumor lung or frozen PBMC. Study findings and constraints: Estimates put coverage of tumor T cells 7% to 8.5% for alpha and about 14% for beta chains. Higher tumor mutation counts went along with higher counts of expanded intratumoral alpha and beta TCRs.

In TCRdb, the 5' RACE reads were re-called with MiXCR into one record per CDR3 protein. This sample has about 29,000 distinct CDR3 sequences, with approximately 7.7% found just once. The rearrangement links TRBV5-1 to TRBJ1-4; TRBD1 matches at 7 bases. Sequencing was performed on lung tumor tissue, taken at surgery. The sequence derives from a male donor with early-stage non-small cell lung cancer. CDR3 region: CASSFGAGGREKLFF. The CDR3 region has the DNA TGCGCCAGCAGCTTCGGAGCAGGGGGTCGGGAAAAACTGTTTTTT.